This T cell receptor (beta chain) was captured by sequencing in a study of OX40 agonist ivuxolimab in advanced cancers. This clone was recorded only once. What it binds is not known. Repertoires were generated with immunoSEQ multiplex PCR, while TCRdb's copy carries only in-frame clones and drops some. The sample lists about 51,000 clones; about nine tenths were seen once. Whole-study findings and limits: Some patients without response likewise showed low normalized clonal expansion.

CDR1 and CDR2 from the germline V gene are SGDLS and YYNGEE. The V gene lost 0 bases and the J gene lost 8 bases, with 15 bases spanning the gap. CDR3 length equals 15 residues. The starting material was CD4+ or CD8+ T cells sorted from blood, obtained in a trial of the OX40 agonist ivuxolimab. The chain joins TRBV9 to TRBJ2-1; D may be TRBD2 (6 bases). This receptor was obtained from an adult with an advanced solid tumor such as melanoma, head and neck, liver or kidney cancer. CDR3 region: CASSVVSGGSDEQFF. The CDR3 nucleotides are TGTGCCAGCAGCGTAGTCTCTGGAGGGAGTGATGAGCAGTTCTTC.